This T cell receptor (beta chain) was identified in a study of cytomegalovirus exposure and HLA in healthy donors. Study overall: Counted in an early data release were 65 million to 100 million unique TCRs from HLA-typed donors. Overall study results and limits: A missense DCLRE1C variant was associated with V- and J-gene trimming of TCR beta chains in a later analysis, and an independent cohort replicated the association. Another analysis was done later, and it associated over 15,000 TCR beta sequences with HLA alleles at 0.05 false discovery rate. For most subjects, TCR beta sequences were reported to predict HLA-A and HLA-B alleles with accuracy.

For this clone: Its antigen is undetermined.

The germline V gene has CDR1 SGHTA and CDR2 FQGNSA. CDR3 length equals 16 residues. Trimming cost V 3 bases and J 2 bases, with 11 bases left between them. The study ran its PCR with 60 Vbeta and 13 Jbeta primers. Assay: immunoSEQ multiplex PCR; the TCRdb copy retains only in-frame clones and omits some. The data show about 88,000 clones, 55% to 85% seen once. Sequenced: PBMCs. J is TRBJ2-6 and V is TRBV7-2; D possibly corresponds to TRBD1 (6 bases). The TCR sequence derives from a young woman in good health and CMV-seropositive. The CDR3 sequence: CASSFSGVAGANVLTF. The CDR3 nucleotides are TGTGCCAGCAGCTTTTCAGGGGTGGCTGGGGCCAACGTCCTGACTTTC.